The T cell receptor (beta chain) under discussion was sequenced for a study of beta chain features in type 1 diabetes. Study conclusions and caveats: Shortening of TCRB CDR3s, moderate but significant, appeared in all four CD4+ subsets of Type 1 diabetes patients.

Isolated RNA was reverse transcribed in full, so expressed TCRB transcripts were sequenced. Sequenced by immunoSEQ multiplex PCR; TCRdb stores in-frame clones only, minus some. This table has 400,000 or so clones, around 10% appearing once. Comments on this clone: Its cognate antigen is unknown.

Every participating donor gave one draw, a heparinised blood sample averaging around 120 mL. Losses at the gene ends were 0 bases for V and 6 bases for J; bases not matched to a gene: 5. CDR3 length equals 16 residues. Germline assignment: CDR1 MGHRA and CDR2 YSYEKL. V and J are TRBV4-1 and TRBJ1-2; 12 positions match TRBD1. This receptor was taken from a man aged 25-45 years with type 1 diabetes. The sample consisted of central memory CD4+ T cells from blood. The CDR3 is CASSQDWDRGRNGYTF. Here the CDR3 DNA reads TGCGCCAGCAGCCAAGACTGGGACAGGGGGCGGAATGGCTACACCTTC.